Listed below are T cell receptor beta chains from one sample, sequenced in a study of T-cell memory formation after mild COVID-19. MiXCR, run by TCRdb on the 5' RACE reads, gives a single entry per CDR3 protein. The data hold about 180,000 distinct CDR3 sequences, with 16% observed a single time. The source material was PBMCs or a T cell subset sorted from them (not recorded which). The receptors come from an adult woman who had mild COVID-19 (a few samples of this study predate the infection). Cell type and time point are not known. Both conserved end residues are part of each CDR3.

J gene | V gene | CDR3 protein
TRBJ2-1 | TRBV12-3/TRBV12-4 | CASSLRTSGLDEQFF
TRBJ2-3 | TRBV12-3/TRBV12-4 | CASTLYGGDPDTQYF
TRBJ2-1 | TRBV12-3/TRBV12-4 | CASRSSAGGPYNEQFF
TRBJ2-7 | TRBV4-2 | CASSRTSTSGGPQSYEQYF
TRBJ2-3 | TRBV5-1 | CASSRSGSATDTQYF
TRBJ1-1 | TRBV27 | CASWRGGAPEAFF
TRBJ2-1 | TRBV24-1 | CATSDLAGDYNEQFF
TRBJ2-1 | TRBV24-1 | CATSDGGTSGSSYNEQFF
TRBJ1-4 | TRBV15 | CATSDRGRNEKLFF
TRBJ2-2 | TRBV27 | CASSFTQGGTGELFF
TRBJ2-2 | TRBV12-3/TRBV12-4 | CASSFSGGNGHGELFF
TRBJ2-7 | TRBV5-1 | CASSLSGYSYEQYF
TRBJ2-6 | TRBV7-2 | CASSFRDRVSGANVLTF
TRBJ2-7 | TRBV5-1 | CASRRTGTTYEQYF
TRBJ2-7 | TRBV28 | CASRGGSRTYEQYF
TRBJ2-3 | TRBV7-8 | CASSSDRVTDTQYF
TRBJ1-5 | TRBV7-9 | CASSLALKGYRNQPQHF
TRBJ1-6 | TRBV7-8 | CASSLTLPVNGSPLHF
TRBJ1-2 | TRBV12-3/TRBV12-4 | CASTPIRLPGYGYTF
TRBJ1-5 | TRBV7-9 | CASSSVNQPQHF
TRBJ1-6 | TRBV5-1 | CASSSGQTNSPLHF
TRBJ2-2 | TRBV27 | CASSLRRPPNTGELFF
TRBJ2-7 | TRBV6-1 | CASSGQRGDEQYF
TRBJ2-7 | TRBV5-1 | CASTMSLRGSYEQYF
TRBJ2-3 | TRBV4-2 | CASSQDRGSSGVTDTQYF
TRBJ1-5 | TRBV6-6 | CASSFTGGNQPQHF
TRBJ2-7 | TRBV20-1 | CSARRTGGGLYEQYF
TRBJ2-2 | TRBV20-1 | CSARDNKRGSNTGELFF
TRBJ1-3 | TRBV7-8 | CASSLDRLQFSGNTIYF
TRBJ2-2 | TRBV20-1 | CSARDPSRGPTPGELFF
TRBJ2-2 | TRBV18 | CASSFAAGANTGELFF
TRBJ2-7 | TRBV5-1 | CASSLEALGEQYF
TRBJ1-2 | TRBV6-5 | CASSTRDGASQGHF
TRBJ1-1 | TRBV12-3/TRBV12-4 | CASSLGGAPEAFF
TRBJ2-3 | TRBV4-1 | CASSPGLAGAGDTQYF
TRBJ2-1 | TRBV20-1 | CSAEFYNEQFF
TRBJ2-3 | TRBV5-1 | CASTFKGGLSTDTQYF
TRBJ1-6 | TRBV25-1 | CASSGQGVASPLHF
TRBJ2-7 | TRBV20-1 | CSAEAGGYYEQYF
TRBJ2-3 | TRBV20-1 | CSARDEWAFSTDTQYF
TRBJ2-7 | TRBV5-1 | CASSRSTGQGYEQYF
TRBJ1-1 | TRBV5-5 | CASSNGPGLVNTEAFF
TRBJ2-2 | TRBV5-1 | CASSLGHAVNTGELFF
TRBJ1-4 | TRBV5-1 | CASSLVGGRNEKLFF
TRBJ2-3 | TRBV6-5 | CASSPRGREWDTQYF
TRBJ2-5 | TRBV30 | CAWSLAAGAQETQYF
TRBJ2-2 | TRBV7-9 | CASSLGTTGTSGSPGELFF
TRBJ1-2 | TRBV20-1 | CSAEGQARGFNYGYTF
TRBJ2-5 | TRBV6-4 | CASSRQGGETQYF
TRBJ2-1 | TRBV4-2 | CASSQAPRGSGSDEQFF
TRBJ2-1 | TRBV6-1 | CATRDGGSGGNEQFF
TRBJ2-1 | TRBV10-3 | CAISESSRSHNEQFF
TRBJ2-5 | TRBV14 | CASSQGSVETQYF